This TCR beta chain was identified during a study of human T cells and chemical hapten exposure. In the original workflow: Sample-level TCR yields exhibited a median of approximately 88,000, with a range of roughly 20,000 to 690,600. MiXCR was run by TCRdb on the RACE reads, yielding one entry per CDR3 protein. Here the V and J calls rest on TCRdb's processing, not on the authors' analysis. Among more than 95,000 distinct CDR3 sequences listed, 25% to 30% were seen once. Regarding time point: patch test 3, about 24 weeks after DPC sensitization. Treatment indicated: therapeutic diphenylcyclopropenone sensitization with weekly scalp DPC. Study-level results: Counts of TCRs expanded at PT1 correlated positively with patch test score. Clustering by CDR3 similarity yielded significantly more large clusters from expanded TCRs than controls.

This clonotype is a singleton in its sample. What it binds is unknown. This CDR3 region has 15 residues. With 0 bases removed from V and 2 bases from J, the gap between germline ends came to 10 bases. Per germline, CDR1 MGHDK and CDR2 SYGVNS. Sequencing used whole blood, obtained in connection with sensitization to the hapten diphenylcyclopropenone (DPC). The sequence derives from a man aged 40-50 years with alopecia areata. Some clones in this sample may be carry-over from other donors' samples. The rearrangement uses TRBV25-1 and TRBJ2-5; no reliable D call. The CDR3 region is CASSEYRQRQETQYF. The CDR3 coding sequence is TGTGCCAGCAGTGAATATCGGCAGAGACAAGAGACCCAGTACTTC. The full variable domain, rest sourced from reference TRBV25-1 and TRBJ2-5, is EADIYQTPRYLVIGTGKKITLECSQTMGHDKMYWYQQDPGMELHLIHYSYGVNSTEKGDLSSESTVSRIRTEHFPLTLESARPSHTSQYLCASSEYRQRQETQYFGPGTRLLVL.